Sequencing of this T cell receptor (beta chain) was carried out in a study of Graves' ophthalmopathy and Graves' hyperthyroidism. General observations from the study: Blood also held most thyroid clonotypes expanded above 0.001 frequency.

This clonotype has a count of ten or more. Its matching antigen is unknown. Investigators amplified TCR beta CDR3 regions from RNA transcripts. Scientists carried out first-round RT-PCR using HTBI primers and then a second-round multiplex PCR. MiXCR, run by TCRdb on the multiplex PCR reads, gives a single entry per CDR3 protein. In the table there are roughly 160,000 distinct CDR3 sequences, approximately 40% of which are singletons. The origin of this receptor is a woman aged 35 to 49 with Graves' ophthalmopathy. The sample was peripheral blood.

The CDR3 DNA sequence: TGTGCCAGCAGCTACAGGGGTACTGGGGCCAACGTCCTGACTTTC. Protein product: CASSYRGTGANVLTF. The chain employs TRBV5-6 and TRBJ2-6; 7 nucleotides line up with TRBD1. The CDR3 sequence is 15 residues long. CDR1 and CDR2 (germline): SGHDT, YYEEEE. The V segment lost 3 bases and the J segment 2 bases; nucleotides outside the gene matches: 2.